Following are 27 T cell receptor beta chains from one sample sequenced in a study of CD8 T cells in ankylosing spondylitis. TCRdb re-called the 5' RACE reads with MiXCR, one entry per CDR3 protein. The data contain 200,000 to 250,000 distinct CDR3 sequences, approximately 24% of them singletons. Sequencing was carried out using blood, either unsorted or a sorted T cell fraction (not recorded which). The source is a male donor with ankylosing spondylitis or in good health (not recorded which).

This clonotype occurred many times. The chain couples TRBV29-1 to TRBJ2-3; D could derive from TRBD1 or TRBD2 (6 bases each). The CDR3 extends over 14 amino acids. From germline, CDR1 is SQVTM and CDR2 ANQGSEA. Trimming pared 5 bases from V and 4 bases from J, leaving 16 bases between. CDR3 protein: CSVPARGLADTQYF. The CDR3 region has the DNA TGCAGCGTTCCAGCCCGGGGGCTGGCAGATACGCAGTATTTT.

The V and J genes are TRBV10-3 and TRBJ2-5; 7 nucleotides match TRBD1. This CDR3 has 15 residues. The germline V gene encodes CDR1 ENHRY and CDR2 SYGVKD. V gave up 3 bases and J gave up 1 base; unmatched junction bases: 5. CDR3 sequence: CAISEGQGVQETQYF. The CDR3 bases are TGTGCCATCAGTGAAGGTCAGGGGGTCCAAGAGACCCAGTACTTC.

In this sample, this clonotype turned up many times. This chain links TRBV20-1 with TRBJ2-5; D is perhaps TRBD2 (6 bases). The CDR3 is made up of 15 amino acids. Trimming removed 6 bases from V and 5 bases from J, with 22 bases in between. Germline values: CDR1 DFQATT, CDR2 SNEGSKA (reference sequence). CDR3: CSASDGGPSPETQYF. Here the CDR3 DNA reads TGCAGTGCCAGCGACGGGGGACCTTCCCCGGAGACCCAGTACTTC.

The V call is TRBV19, the J call TRBJ2-4, with D possibly TRBD1 on 6 matching bases. The germline V gene has CDR1 LNHDA and CDR2 SQIVND (reference sequence). V was trimmed by 3 bases and J by 3 bases, leaving 9 bases between them. The CDR3 totals 14 residues. CDR3 residues: CASSMGAGKNIQYF. CDR3 nucleotides: TGTGCCAGTAGTATGGGGGCTGGCAAAAACATTCAGTACTTC.

The chain has TRBV20-1 and TRBJ2-1; the D is unclear. The CDR3 has 10 residues. In germline, CDR1 is DFQATT, CDR2 SNEGSKA (reference sequence). V dropped 2 bases and J dropped 15 bases, with 11 bases sitting between them. The CDR3 DNA reads TGCAGTGCTAGATCCGAGTCACCGTTCTTC. This sequence encodes CSARSESPFF.

In its sample, this clonotype was seen many times. V and J are TRBV27 and TRBJ2-2; TRBD1 aligns across 8 bases. After removal of 2 bases from V and 5 bases from J, the junction contained 7 bases not matched to a gene. Germline V gene lookup returns CDR1 MNHEY and CDR2 SMNVEV (reference sequence). The CDR3 runs to 16 residues. The CDR3 DNA is TGTGCCAGCAGTTTAGGCAGGGGGCTTATAACCGGGGAGCTGTTTTTT. This gives the protein CASSLGRGLITGELFF.

This clonotype was seen a few times. With a much larger clone just one base away, this may be a read error. The V call is TRBV12-3 or TRBV12-4, the J call TRBJ2-6; D remains unclear. The CDR3 sequence is 13 residues long. The V and J ends lost 6 bases and 0 bases respectively, with 3 bases between them. The CDR3 coding sequence is TGTGCCAGCAGGAACTCTGGGGCCAACGTCCTGACTTTC. As protein: CASRNSGANVLTF.

The J gene is TRBJ2-7, the V gene TRBV20-1, with unresolved D. Germline loops: CDR1 DFQATT, CDR2 SNEGSKA (reference sequence). The V end lost 6 bases, the J end lost 0 bases, and 12 bases lay between the germline ends. This CDR3 contains 13 residues. The chain's CDR3 is CSAGSQSSYEQYF. CDR3 bases: TGCAGTGCCGGAAGTCAGAGCTCCTACGAGCAGTACTTC.

This clonotype was detected many times. The genes are TRBV5-6 and TRBJ2-3; the D is unclear. Germline V CDR1 and CDR2: SGHDT, YYEEEE. V dropped 4 bases and J dropped 0 bases, with 15 bases sitting between them. The CDR3 sequence is 16 residues long. In DNA, the CDR3 is TGTGCCAGCAGCCGAGACAAGTTTTCTAGCACAGATACGCAGTATTTT. This gives the protein CASSRDKFSSTDTQYF.

In this sample, this clonotype turned up many times. This rearrangement joins TRBV5-6 to TRBJ1-1, with 8 bases matching TRBD1. V was pared by 4 bases and J by 4 bases, with 9 bases of the junction left unmatched. The CDR3 length is 15 residues. Germline V lookup: CDR1 SGHDT, CDR2 YYEEEE. The CDR3 region is CASSPDRGRGTEAFF. The CDR3 DNA sequence: TGTGCCAGCAGCCCCGACAGGGGCCGAGGCACTGAAGCTTTCTTT.

This clonotype was seen only a few times. This chain links TRBV7-9 with TRBJ2-5; D call uncertain. The germline gives CDR1 SEHNR, CDR2 FQNEAQ (reference sequence). V lost 3 bases to trimming and J lost 2 bases, with 13 bases between them. The CDR3 extends over 15 amino acids. CDR3 sequence reads: CASSFAVAEQETQYF. CDR3 bases: TGTGCCAGCAGCTTCGCAGTAGCAGAACAAGAGACCCAGTACTTC.

This clonotype was counted at least ten times. The rearrangement uses TRBV20-1 and TRBJ1-6, with D perhaps matching TRBD1 (5 bases). The V gene lost 2 bases and the J gene lost 9 bases, with 17 bases spanning the gap. In germline, CDR1 is DFQATT, CDR2 SNEGSKA (reference sequence). The CDR3 length is 15 residues. CDR3 DNA: TGCAGTGCTAGATCTACGGGGGGTGTTGGTTCACCCCTCCACTTT. The encoded protein is CSARSTGGVGSPLHF.

The rearrangement links TRBV29-1 to TRBJ2-1; 11 nucleotides line up with TRBD2. Trimming at V came to 6 bases and at J to 9 bases, leaving 10 bases not matched to a gene. Germline-derived CDR1 and CDR2 are SQVTM and ANQGSEA. This CDR3 is 14 amino acids long. The CDR3 loop reads CSVNPSLAGGEQFF. As DNA, the CDR3 is TGCAGCGTGAACCCTTCCCTAGCGGGAGGTGAGCAGTTCTTC.

This clonotype has a single count. This chain uses TRBV12-3 or TRBV12-4 with TRBJ1-5; D gene uncertain. The CDR3 is 14 amino acids. Trimming shortened V by 3 bases and J by 7 bases, and 13 bases separated the two germline ends. As DNA, the CDR3 is TGTGCCAGCAGTTTTAGGGTCTCAGGACAGCCCCAGCATTTT. It encodes CASSFRVSGQPQHF.

This clonotype was seen only a few times. The chain uses TRBV29-1 and TRBJ2-5; a weak D match, TRBD2 (5 bases). Per the germline V gene, CDR1 is SQVTM and CDR2 is ANQGSEA. V lost 3 bases to trimming and J lost 5 bases, with 13 bases between them. The CDR3 covers 13 residues. The CDR3 reads CSVDRSSGETQYF. DNA of the CDR3: TGCAGCGTTGATCGCAGTTCGGGGGAGACCCAGTACTTC. Full variable domain (outside the CDR3, taken from reference TRBV29-1 and TRBJ2-5): SAVISQKPSRDICQRGTSLTIQCQVDSQVTMMFWYRQQPGQSLTLIATANQGSEATYESGFVIDKFPISRPNLTFSTLTVSNMSPEDSSIYLCSVDRSSGETQYFGPGTRLLVL.

The rearrangement links TRBV11-2 to TRBJ2-3, with 14 bases identical to TRBD2. This CDR3 is 16 amino acids long. The germline CDR1 and CDR2 sequences are SGHAT and FQNNGV. V gave up 4 bases and J gave up 2 bases; unmatched junction bases: 2. Written as DNA, the CDR3 is TGTGCCAGCAGCTGGACTAGCGGGAGGTTCACAGATACGCAGTATTTT. The encoded protein is CASSWTSGRFTDTQYF.

This clonotype was counted between two and nine times. This chain links TRBV29-1 with TRBJ1-1; 9 nucleotides line up with TRBD1. The V gene's germline CDR1 is SQVTM and CDR2 ANQGSEA. CDR3 length: 13 amino acids. With V trimmed by 3 bases and J by 7 bases, 6 bases remained unmatched. DNA for the CDR3: TGCAGCGTTGAGGGGGGACAGGGACTTGAAGCTTTCTTT. Translated, it gives CSVEGGQGLEAFF.

The gene calls are TRBV9 and TRBJ1-5, with no clear D. Looked up from germline, CDR1 is SGDLS and CDR2 is YYNGEE. CDR3 length: 16 amino acids. V dropped 0 bases and J dropped 6 bases, with 16 bases sitting between them. This CDR3 reads CASSVGDSGLGQPQHF. The DNA of the CDR3 is TGTGCCAGCAGCGTAGGCGATTCGGGTCTCGGTCAGCCCCAGCATTTT.

This clonotype was recorded many times. The rearrangement uses TRBV20-1 and TRBJ2-1, with D perhaps TRBD2 (5 bases). Per germline, CDR1 DFQATT and CDR2 SNEGSKA (reference sequence). Trimming removed 0 bases at V and 0 bases at J, with 6 bases between. The CDR3 totals 14 residues. The CDR3 DNA sequence: TGCAGTGCTAGAGAACTAGTCTCCTACAATGAGCAGTTCTTC. Its protein product is CSARELVSYNEQFF.

This clonotype occurred once. CDR3 nucleotide sequence: TGTGCCAGCAGTTACGAGGGACACATGGGTGGCTACACCTTC. This translates into CASSYEGHMGGYTF. The V gene is TRBV6-5, the J gene TRBJ1-2; a weak D match, TRBD1 (6 bases). In germline, CDR1 is MNHEY, CDR2 SVGAGI. V was shortened by 2 bases and J by 7 bases, with 14 bases between the two germline ends. The CDR3 runs 14 residues.

This clonotype was recorded many times. The chain employs TRBV9 and TRBJ2-3; TRBD2 matches at 12 bases. The ends lost 1 base at V and 13 bases at J; junction bases unmatched: 10. The CDR3 consists of 15 residues. Germline CDR1 SGDLS, CDR2 YYNGEE. Written as DNA, the CDR3 is TGTGCCAGCAGCGTAAGCGAGACTAGCGGGAGTAGTGAGTATTTT. This translates into CASSVSETSGSSEYF.

This clonotype was detected ten times or more. J is TRBJ2-1 and V is TRBV29-1; perhaps TRBD2 as D (6 bases). The V end lost 7 bases, the J end lost 6 bases, and 16 bases lay between the germline ends. This CDR3 is 13 amino acids long. Germline CDR1 and CDR2: SQVTM and ANQGSEA. As DNA, the CDR3 is TGCAGCGGTCGCGGACTAACCCGCAATGAGCAGTTCTTC. It yields the protein CSGRGLTRNEQFF.

On this clonotype itself: With a much larger clone just one base away, this may be a read error. The chain links TRBV4-2 to TRBJ2-2; unclear D gene. The germline V gene has CDR1 LGHNA and CDR2 YNFKEQ. This CDR3 comprises 14 residues. With 1 base removed from V and 8 bases from J, the gap between germline ends came to 11 bases. In nucleotides, the CDR3 is TGTGCCAGCAGCCAAGGCTCCTTAGGAGGGGAGCTGTTTTTT. Translated, it gives CASSQGSLGGELFF.

This clonotype was found a few times. The chain couples TRBV29-1 to TRBJ2-1, with D possibly being TRBD1 (5 bases). Germline loops: CDR1 SQVTM, CDR2 ANQGSEA. V was cut by 2 bases and J by 7 bases, with 12 bases left in between. There are 13 residues in the CDR3. The CDR3 loop reads CSVEKDTENEQFF. The DNA for the CDR3 is TGCAGCGTTGAAAAGGACACGGAGAATGAGCAGTTCTTC.

In its sample, this clonotype was seen a few times. The V call is TRBV29-1, the J call TRBJ2-4; unclear D gene. CDR1 is SQVTM and CDR2 is ANQGSEA in the germline V gene. The V gene lost 0 bases and the J gene lost 8 bases, with 8 bases spanning the gap. This CDR3 is 12 amino acids long. The DNA of the CDR3 is TGCAGCGTTGAAGAAGGAAGCGACATTCAGTACTTC. This codes for CSVEEGSDIQYF.

This clonotype was detected a few times. This chain joins TRBV10-3 and TRBJ1-2; the match to TRBD1 covers 7 bases. Losses at the gene ends were 0 bases for V and 0 bases for J; bases not matched to a gene: 7. The CDR3 covers 17 residues. Germline values: CDR1 ENHRY, CDR2 SYGVKD. The CDR3 here is CAISESGGTDSNYGYTF. CDR3 sequence (DNA): TGTGCCATCAGTGAGTCGGGTGGGACAGATTCTAACTATGGCTACACCTTC.

A note on this clonotype: A much larger clone lies one base from this, so it may be a read error. This chain uses TRBV27 with TRBJ2-7; D not certain. V lost 6 bases to trimming and J lost 6 bases, with 15 bases between them. The length of the CDR3 is 13 residues. Germline V gives CDR1 MNHEY, CDR2 SMNVEV (reference sequence). CDR3 residues: CASSLVVSCEQYF. In DNA, the CDR3 is TGTGCCAGCAGCCTCGTGGTCTCTTGCGAGCAGTACTTC.